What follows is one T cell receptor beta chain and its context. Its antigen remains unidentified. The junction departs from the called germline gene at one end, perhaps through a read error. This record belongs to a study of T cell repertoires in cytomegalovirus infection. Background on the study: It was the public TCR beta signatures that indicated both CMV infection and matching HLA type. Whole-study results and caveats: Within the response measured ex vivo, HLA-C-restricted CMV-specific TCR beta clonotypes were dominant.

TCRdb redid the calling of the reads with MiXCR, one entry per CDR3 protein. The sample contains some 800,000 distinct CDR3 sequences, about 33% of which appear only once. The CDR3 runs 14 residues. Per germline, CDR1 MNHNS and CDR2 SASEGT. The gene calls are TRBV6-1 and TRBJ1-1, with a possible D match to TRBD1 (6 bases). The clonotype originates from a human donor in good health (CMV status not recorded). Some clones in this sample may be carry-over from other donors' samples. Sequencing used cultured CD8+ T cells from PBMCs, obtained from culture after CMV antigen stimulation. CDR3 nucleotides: TGTGCCTCTTTAGGGCACAGGGAAATCACTAAAGCTTTCTTT. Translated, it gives CASLGHREITKAFF.